The entry below describes one TCR beta chain. Its antigen is undetermined. Molecules of cDNA were individually given unique molecular identifiers that were attached to them. One entry per CDR3 protein, called by TCRdb with MiXCR from the 5' RACE reads. The data show tens of thousands of distinct CDR3 sequences, with roughly 12% seen just once and roughly 2.5% held by the top ten. The data were taken from a study of early T cells in non-severe SARS-CoV-2 infection. Study-level background: Whole-blood bulk RNA, unsorted, was sequenced, and chains were unpaired. The study's findings and limits: Database matching using VDJdb favored anti-spike CD8 responses, with private and CD4 specificities left missing.

CDR1 is LGHDT, CDR2 YNNKEL, per germline (reference sequence). The CDR3 consists of 13 residues. Trimming stripped 1 base from V and 6 bases from J, with 10 bases between. The sequences come from whole blood, collected at baseline. The source of this sequence is an adult who was a healthcare worker with PCR-confirmed SARS-CoV-2 infection or an uninfected control (not recorded which). The chain links TRBV3-1 to TRBJ2-7; no clear D gene. This CDR3 is CASSQVLGSEQYF. DNA for the CDR3: TGTGCCAGCAGCCAAGTTCTGGGTTCCGAGCAGTACTTC.